The clone carrying this TCR beta chain was counted between two and nine times. Germline CDR1 and CDR2: SGHNT and YENEEA. The CDR3 sequence is 12 residues long. Trimming left V 3 bases short and J 10 bases short, with 12 bases between. TCRdb reprocessed the 5' RACE reads with MiXCR, giving one entry per CDR3 protein. The sample lists some 150,000 distinct CDR3 sequences; roughly a fifth were seen once. The sample is drawn from a study of T-cell memory formation after mild COVID-19. Study background: TCR clusters were largely donor specific.

This clonotype was sampled from an adult woman who had mild COVID-19 (a few samples of this study predate the infection). Cell type and time point are not known. V and J are TRBV11-3 and TRBJ1-1; D gene uncertain. The sample was PBMCs or a T cell subset sorted from them (not recorded which). CDR3 nucleotides: TGTGCCAGCAGCTTCGAGCGACGGGCAGCTTTCTTT. This gives the protein CASSFERRAAFF.